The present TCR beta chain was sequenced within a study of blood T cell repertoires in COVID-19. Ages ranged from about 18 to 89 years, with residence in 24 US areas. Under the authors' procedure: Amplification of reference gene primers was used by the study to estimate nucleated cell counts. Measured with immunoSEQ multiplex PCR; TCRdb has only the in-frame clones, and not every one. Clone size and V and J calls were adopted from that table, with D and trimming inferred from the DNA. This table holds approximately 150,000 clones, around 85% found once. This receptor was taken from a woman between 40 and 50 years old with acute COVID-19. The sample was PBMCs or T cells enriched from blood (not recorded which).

CDR3 region: CASRGANTGELFF. CDR3 sequence (DNA): TGTGCCAGCCGGGGGGCCAACACCGGGGAGCTGTTTTTT. This chain links TRBV3-1 (or the pseudogene TRBV3-2) with TRBJ2-2, with D tentatively TRBD2 (7 bases). V lost 8 bases, J lost 2 bases, and 9 bases lay in between. The CDR3 runs 13 residues. The germline V gene encodes CDR1 LGHDT and CDR2 YNNKEL (reference sequence).